This TCR beta chain was recovered during a study of T cells expressing NK-cell markers. Reanalyzing the 5' RACE reads, TCRdb keeps one entry per CDR3 protein, without DNA. This specimen shows some 340,000 distinct CDR3 sequences; the ten leading clones hold roughly 5.2%. CDR1 and CDR2 (germline): MNHNS, SASEGT. CDR3 length equals 17 residues. Sequencing was performed on blood T cells: a sorted CD56 or NKG2C T cell subset, CD4+ or CD8+ T cells, or bulk PBMC T cells (not recorded which). The chain has TRBV6-1 and TRBJ2-1; the TCRdb call, TRBD1, lacks DNA for checking. The sequence came from a man aged 18-70 years in good health. CDR3 in amino acids: CASRPSTGAQVYNEQFF.